The subject of this entry is one T cell receptor (beta chain). No antigen is known for it. This sample is drawn from a study of cytomegalovirus exposure and HLA in healthy donors. In the PCR, 60 Vbeta and 13 Jbeta primers were used. Original methodology: Roughly 11 million of the 60 million to 80 million unique TCR beta chains counted in a later analysis were shared. Produced via immunoSEQ multiplex PCR; TCRdb's table is partial and in-frame only. V, J and clone size derive from that table, while D and trimming were established from the DNA sequence. Of tens of thousands of clones in the sample, 77% were seen once. Whole-study results and caveats: TCR beta chains numbering more than 150 were designated cytomegalovirus-associated. Follow-up analysis found HLA locus-dependent TCR association rates, highest for DRB1 and lowest for HLA-C.

The germline V gene has CDR1 SQVTM and CDR2 ANQGSEA. After removal of 5 bases from V and 6 bases from J, the junction contained 6 bases not matched to a gene. The CDR3 has 12 residues. The origin of this receptor is a man aged 50 to 60 in good health and CMV-seropositive. Source material: PBMCs. The chain recombines TRBV29-1 with TRBJ1-1; 7 positions agree with TRBD1. DNA for the CDR3: TGCAGCGTTTCGACAGGGAGCCCTGAAGCTTTCTTT. This translates into CSVSTGSPEAFF.